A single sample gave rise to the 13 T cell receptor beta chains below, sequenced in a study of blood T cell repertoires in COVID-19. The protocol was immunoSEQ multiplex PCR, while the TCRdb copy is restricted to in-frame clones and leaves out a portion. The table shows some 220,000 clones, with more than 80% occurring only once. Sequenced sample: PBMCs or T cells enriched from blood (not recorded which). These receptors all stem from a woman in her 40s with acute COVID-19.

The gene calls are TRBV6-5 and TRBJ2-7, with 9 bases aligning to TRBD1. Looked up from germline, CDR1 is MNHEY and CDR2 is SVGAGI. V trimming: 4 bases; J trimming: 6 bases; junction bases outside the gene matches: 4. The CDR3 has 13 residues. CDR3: CASSLGTGSEQYV. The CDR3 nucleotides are TGTGCCAGCAGTTTAGGGACAGGGAGCGAGCAGTACGTC.

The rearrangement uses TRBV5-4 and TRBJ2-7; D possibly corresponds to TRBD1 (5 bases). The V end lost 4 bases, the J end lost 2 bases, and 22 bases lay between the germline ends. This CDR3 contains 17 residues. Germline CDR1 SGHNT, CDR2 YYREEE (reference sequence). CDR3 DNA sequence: TGTGCCAGCAGCCACGAGGATTCGGACACTCTCGCCTACGAGCAGTACTTC. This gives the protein CASSHEDSDTLAYEQYF.

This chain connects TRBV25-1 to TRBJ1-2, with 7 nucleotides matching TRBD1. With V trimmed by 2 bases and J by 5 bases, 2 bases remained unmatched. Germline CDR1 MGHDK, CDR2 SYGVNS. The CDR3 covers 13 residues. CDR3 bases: TGTGCCAGCAGTGAAATGACAGGGTATGGCTACACCTTC. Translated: CASSEMTGYGYTF.

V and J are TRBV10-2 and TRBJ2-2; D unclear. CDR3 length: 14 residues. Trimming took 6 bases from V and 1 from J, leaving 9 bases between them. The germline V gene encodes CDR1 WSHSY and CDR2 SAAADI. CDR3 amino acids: CASRRPGNTGELFF. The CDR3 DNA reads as TGCGCCAGCAGGCGGCCGGGGAACACCGGGGAGCTGTTTTTT.

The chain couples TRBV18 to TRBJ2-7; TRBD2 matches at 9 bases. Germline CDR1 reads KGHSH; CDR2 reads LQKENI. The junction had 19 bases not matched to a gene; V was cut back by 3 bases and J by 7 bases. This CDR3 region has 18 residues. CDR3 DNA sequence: TGTGCCAGCTCACCGATATCGATAGTGACTAGCGGCCTCCCGGAGCAGTACGTC. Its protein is CASSPISIVTSGLPEQYV.

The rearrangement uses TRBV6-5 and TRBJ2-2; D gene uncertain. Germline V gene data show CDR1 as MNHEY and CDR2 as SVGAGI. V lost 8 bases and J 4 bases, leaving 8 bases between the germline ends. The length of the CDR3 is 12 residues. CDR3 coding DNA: TGTGCCAGCTCCCTAAGCACCGGGGAGCTGTTTTTT. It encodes CASSLSTGELFF.

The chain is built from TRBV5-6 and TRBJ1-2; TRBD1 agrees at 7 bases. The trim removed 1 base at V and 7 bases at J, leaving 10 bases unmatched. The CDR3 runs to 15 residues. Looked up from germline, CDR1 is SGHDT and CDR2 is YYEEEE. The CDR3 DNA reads TGTGCCAGCAGCTTGAGGGGGCCAGGGAATTTTGGCTACACCTTC. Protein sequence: CASSLRGPGNFGYTF.

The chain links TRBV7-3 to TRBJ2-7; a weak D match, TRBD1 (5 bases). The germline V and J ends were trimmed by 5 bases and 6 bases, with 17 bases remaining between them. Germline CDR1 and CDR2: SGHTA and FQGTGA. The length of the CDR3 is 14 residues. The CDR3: CASSPTAVPGEQYF. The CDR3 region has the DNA TGTGCCAGCAGCCCGACAGCAGTTCCAGGCGAGCAGTACTTC.

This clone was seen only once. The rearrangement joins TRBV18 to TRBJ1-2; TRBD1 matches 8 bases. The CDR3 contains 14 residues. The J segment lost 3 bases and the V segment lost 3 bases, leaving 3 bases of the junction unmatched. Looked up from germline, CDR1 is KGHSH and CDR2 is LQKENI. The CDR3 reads CASSPDRGDYGYTF. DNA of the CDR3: TGTGCCAGCTCACCCGACAGGGGAGACTATGGCTACACCTTC.

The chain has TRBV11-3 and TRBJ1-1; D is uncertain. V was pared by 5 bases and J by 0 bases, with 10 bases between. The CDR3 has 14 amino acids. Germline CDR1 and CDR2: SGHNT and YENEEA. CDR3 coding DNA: TGTGCCAGCAGCCCAGGTGGGTTGAACACTGAAGCTTTCTTT. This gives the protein CASSPGGLNTEAFF.

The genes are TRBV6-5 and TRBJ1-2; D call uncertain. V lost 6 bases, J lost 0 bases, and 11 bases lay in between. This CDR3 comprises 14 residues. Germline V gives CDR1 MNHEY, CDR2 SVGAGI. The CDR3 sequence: CASSAAISNYGYTF. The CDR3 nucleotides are TGTGCCAGCAGCGCCGCTATATCTAACTATGGCTACACCTTC.

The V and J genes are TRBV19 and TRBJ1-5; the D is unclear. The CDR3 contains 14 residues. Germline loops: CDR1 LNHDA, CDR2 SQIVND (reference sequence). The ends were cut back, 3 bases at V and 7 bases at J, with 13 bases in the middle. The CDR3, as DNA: TGTGCCAGTAGTATGGAGGGTAATGGCCAGCCCCAGCATTTT. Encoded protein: CASSMEGNGQPQHF. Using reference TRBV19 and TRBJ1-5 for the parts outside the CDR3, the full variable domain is DGGITQSPKYLFRKEGQNVTLSCEQNLNHDAMYWYRQDPGQGLRLIYYSQIVNDFQKGDIAEGYSVSREKKESFPLTVTSAQKNPTAFYLCASSMEGNGQPQHFGDGTRLSIL.

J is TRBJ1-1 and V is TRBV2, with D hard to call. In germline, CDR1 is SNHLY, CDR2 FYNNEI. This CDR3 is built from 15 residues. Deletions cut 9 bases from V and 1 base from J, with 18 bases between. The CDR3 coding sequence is TGTGCCAGTCCTCTCAGCGGAGGATGGAACACTGAAGCTTTCTTT. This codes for CASPLSGGWNTEAFF.